The rows below give T cell receptor beta chains drawn from one sample of a study of molecular identifiers for immune sequencing clone quantification. TCRdb reanalysed the PCR reads using MiXCR and keeps one entry per CDR3 protein. The sample gives about 640,000 distinct CDR3 sequences, about 20% of which show up once; 0.85% to 0.9% is in the top ten. The sequenced sample was naive CD8+ T cells from blood, with Jurkat cell RNA spiked in. The receptors stem from a human donor in good health. Some libraries in this study had Jurkat cell RNA spiked in. CDR3s include the opening cysteine and the closing phenylalanine or tryptophan. A D gene is named only where the DNA matches it firmly. The size field is filled for only some rows; it gives once, few, many or a size class.

abundance | j_gene | v_gene | d_gene | CDR3nt | CDR3aa
many | TRBJ1-1 | TRBV20-1 | . | TGCAGTGCTAGAGAGTTGGGTGTTGAAGCTTTCTTT | CSARELGVEAFF
many | TRBJ2-3 | TRBV29-1 | . | TGCAGTGGATGGGGCAAACCAGAAGACACAGATACGCAGTATTTT | CSGWGKPEDTDTQYF
many | TRBJ2-7 | TRBV30 | . | TGTGCCTGGGACCCGGGGAGCGGCTACGAGCAGTACTTC | CAWDPGSGYEQYF
many | TRBJ1-2 | TRBV6-5 | . | TGTGCCAGCAGTTACTCGTGGGGTAACTATGGCTACACCTTC | CASSYSWGNYGYTF
many | TRBJ1-1 | TRBV12-3/TRBV12-4 | . | TGTGCCAGCAGTTTTTTACAGGGTGGAACTGAAGCTTTCTTT | CASSFLQGGTEAFF
. | TRBJ1-2 | TRBV27 | . | TGTGCCAGCAGCCTGTTCCTGGGGGCTCGGGGCTACACCTTC | CASSLFLGARGYTF
many | TRBJ2-7 | TRBV9 | . | TGTGCCAGCAGCGTAGATGGGAGCTCCTACGAGCAGTACTTC | CASSVDGSSYEQYF
. | TRBJ2-7 | TRBV11-2 | TRBD1 | TGTGCCAGCGGCGACAGGGGTGAGCAGTACTTC | CASGDRGEQYF
. | TRBJ2-1 | TRBV6-1 | TRBD2 | TGTGCCAGCAGGGGACTAGCGGGGAGGTACAATGAGCAGTTCTTC | CASRGLAGRYNEQFF
many | TRBJ1-1 | TRBV14 | . | TGTGCCAGCAGCCAATTGGCGGAAGGGGCGAACACTGAAGCTTTCTTT | CASSQLAEGANTEAFF
few | TRBJ1-1 | TRBV9 | . | TGTGCCAGCAGCGCTGGGGGGGGCAAGTTGAACACTGAAGCTTTCTTT | CASSAGGGKLNTEAFF
many | TRBJ2-7 | TRBV29-1 | . | TGCAGCGGGGTGGACAGAACCGAGCAGTACTTC | CSGVDRTEQYF
many | TRBJ2-7 | TRBV20-1 | TRBD1 | TGCAGTGCTAGAGATGTGGGACAGGGAAGCTACGAGCAGTACTTC | CSARDVGQGSYEQYF
. | TRBJ2-7 | TRBV27 | TRBD2 | TGTGCCAGCAGTCCGCGGACTAGCGCTCTCTCCTACGAGCAGTACTTC | CASSPRTSALSYEQYF
few | TRBJ2-7 | TRBV19 | . | TGTGCCAGTAGTATAGATGGGCAGGGCTACGAGCAGTACTTC | CASSIDGQGYEQYF
many | TRBJ2-7 | TRBV6-5 | . | TGTGCCAGCAGTTACATGGGGGAGTTGTACGAGCAGTACTTC | CASSYMGELYEQYF
many | TRBJ1-1 | TRBV7-2 | TRBD1 | TGTGCCAGCAGCCTACTAACAGGGGGGACTGAAGCTTTCTTT | CASSLLTGGTEAFF
. | TRBJ1-1 | TRBV5-3 | . | TGTGCCAGCAGTCCAACGGTGAACACTGAAGCTCTCTTT | CASSPTVNTEALF